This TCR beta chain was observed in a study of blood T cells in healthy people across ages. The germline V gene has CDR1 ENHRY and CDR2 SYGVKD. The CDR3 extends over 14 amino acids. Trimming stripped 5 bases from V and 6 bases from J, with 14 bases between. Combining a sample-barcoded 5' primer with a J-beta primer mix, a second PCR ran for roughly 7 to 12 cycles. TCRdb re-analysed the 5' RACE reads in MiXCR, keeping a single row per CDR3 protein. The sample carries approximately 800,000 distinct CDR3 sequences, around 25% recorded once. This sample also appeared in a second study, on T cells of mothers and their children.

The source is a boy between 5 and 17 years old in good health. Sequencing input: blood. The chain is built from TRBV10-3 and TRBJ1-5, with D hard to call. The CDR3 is CAISPDSGGQPQHF. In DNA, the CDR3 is TGTGCCATCAGTCCAGACTCGGGAGGTCAGCCCCAGCATTTT.